This T cell receptor beta chain was observed in a study of cytomegalovirus exposure and HLA in healthy donors. Whole-study context: Unique TCRs numbering roughly 80 million, obtained from HLA-typed donors, made up an early data release.

The germline V gene encodes CDR1 SEHNR and CDR2 FQNEAQ (reference sequence). The CDR3 has 14 amino acids. J gave up 8 bases and V 5 bases, and 9 bases lay outside the gene matches. Study observations and caveats: There were reportedly fewer N-insertions in an Asian-associated ancestry cluster than the roughly 670-donor mean, in a later analysis. Most TCR beta V segments were productive about 87% or about 30% of the time in an earlier analysis.

Concerning this clone: Its antigen is undetermined.

The primer mix had 60 Vbeta and 13 Jbeta primers. Original methodology: Later work found tens of millions of unique TCR beta chains, with 10 million to 14 million shared. Some clones are missing from TCRdb's copy, which holds only in-frame ones; the method was immunoSEQ multiplex PCR. The DNA gave D and trimming, while V, J and clone size come from that table. The sample carries 100,000 to 150,000 clones, roughly four fifths recorded once. The TCR originated in a boy aged 2 to 10 in good health and CMV-seronegative. Sequenced input: PBMCs. The gene calls are TRBV7-9 and TRBJ1-2, with 9 bases matching TRBD1. The CDR3 loop is CASSQVGQGNGYTF. CDR3 nucleotide sequence: TGTGCCAGCAGCCAAGTAGGACAGGGGAACGGCTACACCTTC.